Listed below are T cell receptor beta chains from one sample, sequenced in a study of T cells after yellow fever vaccination. TCRdb called the 5' RACE reads again in MiXCR, with one record for every CDR3 protein. The repertoire has 25,000 to 35,000 distinct CDR3 sequences, 3.5% to 5% of them found once; the top ten carry around 45%. The sample was CD8+ T cells sorted from PBMCs, taken 5 days after the yellow fever booster vaccination. The receptors were gathered from a man aged 25 to 40 who received the YFV17D yellow fever vaccine. The conserved cysteine and the conserved F or W are not part of the CDR3 here. Fields, in order: V gene, J gene, CDR3 protein.

v_gene: TRBV5-4; j_gene: TRBJ2-7; CDR3aa: ASSTPGTSGRAYEQY
v_gene: TRBV7-6; j_gene: TRBJ1-3; CDR3aa: ASSPREAYSGNTIY
v_gene: TRBV19; j_gene: TRBJ2-2; CDR3aa: ASSKDRRGTGELF
v_gene: TRBV10-1; j_gene: TRBJ1-3; CDR3aa: ASSDQPNSGNTIY
v_gene: TRBV5-4; j_gene: TRBJ2-7; CDR3aa: ASSQGGALYEQY
v_gene: TRBV19; j_gene: TRBJ2-5; CDR3aa: ASSLAGGQETQY
v_gene: TRBV11-2; j_gene: TRBJ2-7; CDR3aa: ASSLDGLAGGWYEQY
v_gene: TRBV20-1; j_gene: TRBJ1-1; CDR3aa: SASRGQGVTEAF
v_gene: TRBV7-2; j_gene: TRBJ2-7; CDR3aa: ASSLRDYTSYEQY
v_gene: TRBV28; j_gene: TRBJ2-2; CDR3aa: ASSYSWGTGELF
v_gene: TRBV9; j_gene: TRBJ2-7; CDR3aa: ASSVHDSYEQY
v_gene: TRBV6-2/TRBV6-3; j_gene: TRBJ1-4; CDR3aa: ASSYSALTSSGGDNEKLF
v_gene: TRBV15; j_gene: TRBJ2-5; CDR3aa: ATSTPAGGQETQY
v_gene: TRBV12-5; j_gene: TRBJ1-1; CDR3aa: ASGFRGDGGTEAF
v_gene: TRBV12-2; j_gene: TRBJ2-5; CDR3aa: ASRLPGEETQY
v_gene: TRBV4-3; j_gene: TRBJ2-2; CDR3aa: ASSPDQGGELF
v_gene: TRBV5-1; j_gene: TRBJ2-3; CDR3aa: ASSLGSASTDTQY
v_gene: TRBV6-1; j_gene: TRBJ2-3; CDR3aa: ASSEAIGQDVPPNTQY
v_gene: TRBV3-1; j_gene: TRBJ2-5; CDR3aa: ASSQVAGGNQETQY
v_gene: TRBV7-8; j_gene: TRBJ2-7; CDR3aa: ASSLAGVLEQY
v_gene: TRBV7-8; j_gene: TRBJ2-7; CDR3aa: ASSLGRVDEQY
v_gene: TRBV29-1; j_gene: TRBJ2-1; CDR3aa: SVAIRGEQF
v_gene: TRBV7-9; j_gene: TRBJ1-5; CDR3aa: ASSLGTQPQH
v_gene: TRBV7-9; j_gene: TRBJ2-1; CDR3aa: ASSHIRGDVNNEQF
v_gene: TRBV4-3; j_gene: TRBJ2-6; CDR3aa: ASSRGLSGANVLT
v_gene: TRBV27; j_gene: TRBJ2-1; CDR3aa: ASNPLDRFNEQF
v_gene: TRBV4-2; j_gene: TRBJ2-1; CDR3aa: ASSQTGTEQF
v_gene: TRBV5-1; j_gene: TRBJ2-1; CDR3aa: ASSNLTSSYNEQF
v_gene: TRBV7-3; j_gene: TRBJ2-5; CDR3aa: ASSLMGGFQETQY
v_gene: TRBV29-1; j_gene: TRBJ2-2; CDR3aa: SVEKGGTANTGELF
v_gene: TRBV11-2; j_gene: TRBJ2-2; CDR3aa: ASSPGLAGAGELF
v_gene: TRBV6-7; j_gene: TRBJ2-1; CDR3aa: ASSFAGLAGPPSYNEQF
v_gene: TRBV20-1; j_gene: TRBJ2-3; CDR3aa: SAEGNPGSPDTQY
v_gene: TRBV6-5; j_gene: TRBJ2-7; CDR3aa: ASSFGTGGYEQY
v_gene: TRBV7-6; j_gene: TRBJ2-1; CDR3aa: ASSLGPPAEGF
v_gene: TRBV4-3; j_gene: TRBJ2-1; CDR3aa: ASSQGGLADNYNEQF
v_gene: TRBV4-2; j_gene: TRBJ2-1; CDR3aa: ASSQDWQAAGEQF
v_gene: TRBV29-1; j_gene: TRBJ2-7; CDR3aa: SARDSKGYEQY
v_gene: TRBV4-1; j_gene: TRBJ2-5; CDR3aa: ASSQGSSGQGKETQY
v_gene: TRBV12-5; j_gene: TRBJ2-1; CDR3aa: ASGSSGLDYNEQF
v_gene: TRBV19; j_gene: TRBJ2-1; CDR3aa: ASGLYVEEQF
v_gene: TRBV7-9; j_gene: TRBJ2-3; CDR3aa: ASSTGSGGVSTDTQY
v_gene: TRBV10-2; j_gene: TRBJ2-7; CDR3aa: ASSDRGPNYEQY
v_gene: TRBV19; j_gene: TRBJ1-2; CDR3aa: ASSQTGNYGYT
v_gene: TRBV19; j_gene: TRBJ2-1; CDR3aa: ASSQRELYNEQF